This T cell receptor (beta chain) came from a study of human T cells and chemical hapten exposure. The time point was: patch test 1, 2 weeks after DPC sensitization. Noted treatment: therapeutic diphenylcyclopropenone sensitization with weekly scalp DPC. TCRdb reprocessed the RACE reads via MiXCR and lists one record per CDR3 protein. Counted here are roughly 120,000 distinct CDR3 sequences, 12% occurring once; the ten biggest clones make up roughly 1.3%. The CDR3 runs to 16 residues. V gave up 5 bases and J gave up 3 bases; unmatched junction bases: 9. Per the germline V gene, CDR1 is SGHAT and CDR2 is FQNNGV. This clonotype was observed at least ten times.

The V call is TRBV11-2, the J call TRBJ2-2, with TRBD1 matching 7 bases. The TCR comes from a woman between 45 and 65 years old with alopecia areata. Some clones in this sample may be carry-over from other donors' samples. The sequences come from whole blood, collected in connection with sensitization to the hapten diphenylcyclopropenone (DPC). CDR3 sequence reads: CASSLRTGTDTGELFF. CDR3 in DNA: TGTGCCAGCAGCCTTCGGACAGGCACGGACACCGGGGAGCTGTTTTTT.